These 17 T cell receptor beta chains were sequenced from one sample in a study of blood T cells in healthy people across ages. A second PCR, run for about 7 to 11 cycles, used a sample-barcoded 5' primer plus a J-beta primer mix. Using its own MiXCR run on the 5' RACE reads, TCRdb lists one record per CDR3 protein. Found here are 1.2 million to 1.5 million distinct CDR3 sequences, roughly 59% of them singletons; the top ten hold roughly 7%. The sequenced sample consisted of blood. The receptor source for this set is a man between 18 and 35 years old in good health.

The V and J genes are TRBV29-1 and TRBJ2-3; 7 nucleotides agree with TRBD2. The germline CDR1 and CDR2 sequences are SQVTM and ANQGSEA. J was trimmed by 7 bases and V by 4 bases; bases with no gene match: 14. This CDR3 contains 15 residues. The DNA of the CDR3 is TGCAGCGTTGGCATGCGGGGGACCGTATTCCATACGCAGTATTTT. This translates into CSVGMRGTVFHTQYF.

The chain employs TRBV5-6 and TRBJ1-5, with D perhaps TRBD1 (5 bases). This CDR3 region has 13 residues. Germline values: CDR1 SGHDT, CDR2 YYEEEE. The V and J ends lost 1 base and 10 bases respectively, with 12 bases between them. Here the CDR3 reads CASSLWGGEPQHF. CDR3 nucleotide sequence: TGTGCCAGCAGCTTGTGGGGAGGGGAACCCCAGCATTTT.

CDR3 protein: CASESFQAWTQYF. The CDR3 DNA is TGTGCCAGCGAGAGCTTCCAAGCGTGGACCCAGTACTTC. This chain connects TRBV6-6 to TRBJ2-5; D gene uncertain. Germline V gene lookup returns CDR1 MNHNY and CDR2 SVGAGI (reference sequence). There are 13 residues in the CDR3. The germline V and J ends were trimmed by 8 bases and 7 bases, with 17 bases remaining between them.

This chain joins TRBV29-1 and TRBJ1-2, with D tentatively TRBD1 (5 bases). The CDR3 extends over 14 amino acids. V gave up 2 bases and J gave up 4 bases, with 14 bases separating them. In germline, CDR1 is SQVTM, CDR2 ANQGSEA. CDR3 in DNA: TGCAGCGTTGAACTAGCGGGACGGATCTATGGCTACACCTTC. This translates into CSVELAGRIYGYTF. The variable domain in full, with the rest retrieved from reference TRBV29-1 and TRBJ1-2, is SAVISQKPSRDICQRGTSLTIQCQVDSQVTMMFWYRQQPGQSLTLIATANQGSEATYESGFVIDKFPISRPNLTFSTLTVSNMSPEDSSIYLCSVELAGRIYGYTFGSGTRLTVV.

This clonotype was detected only once. The genes are TRBV5-1 and TRBJ2-5; possibly TRBD2 for D (6 bases). V shed 3 bases and J shed 1 base, with 13 bases lying between them. The CDR3 has 15 amino acids. Germline values: CDR1 SGHRS, CDR2 YFSETQ. CDR3 sequence (DNA): TGCGCCAGCAGCTGGGGGAGGCAGCTCCAAGAGACCCAGTACTTC. Its protein is CASSWGRQLQETQYF.

CDR3 sequence (DNA): TGTGCCAGCAGTTACGTTGCGGGGGACCCCGACAATACGCAGTATTTT. Protein: CASSYVAGDPDNTQYF. The chain employs TRBV6-6 and TRBJ2-3; TRBD2 matches 7 bases. The CDR3 extends over 16 amino acids. Germline V CDR1 and CDR2: MNHNY, SVGAGI (reference sequence). Trimming cost V 2 bases and J 7 bases; bases outside gene matches: 12.

The chain combines TRBV2 with TRBJ2-7, with TRBD1 identical over 10 bases. This CDR3 region has 19 residues. V dropped 2 bases and J dropped 0; count of bases not matched to a gene: 13. Per germline, CDR1 SNHLY and CDR2 FYNNEI. CDR3 loop: CASSERQGAFSLSSYEQYF. DNA for the CDR3: TGTGCCAGCAGTGAAAGACAGGGGGCGTTTTCCCTTAGCTCCTACGAGCAGTACTTC.

The chain has TRBV7-9 and TRBJ2-4; D is possibly TRBD2 (6 bases). Trimming shortened V by 2 bases and J by 0 bases, and 8 bases separated the two germline ends. Looked up from germline, CDR1 is SEHNR and CDR2 is FQNEAQ (reference sequence). The CDR3 spans 15 residues. The CDR3 nucleotides are TGTGCCAGCAGCTTAAGCGGGCTAGCCAAAAACATTCAGTACTTC. Its protein product is CASSLSGLAKNIQYF.

There are a few counts of this clonotype. The chain has TRBV5-1 and TRBJ1-1; TRBD1 might be the D (5 bases). Germline CDR1 SGHRS, CDR2 YFSETQ. The CDR3 runs to 16 residues. V was trimmed by 1 base and J by 2 bases, leaving 15 bases between them. This CDR3 is CASSLTEGTGNTEAFF. The CDR3 DNA reads TGCGCCAGCAGCTTGACTGAGGGGACCGGTAACACTGAAGCTTTCTTT.

This clonotype was seen a few times. The chain joins TRBV4-1 to TRBJ2-7; D could derive from TRBD1 or TRBD2 (6 bases each). CDR1 is MGHRA and CDR2 is YSYEKL in the germline V gene. The CDR3 loop spans 15 amino acids. V was clipped by 4 bases and J by 2 bases, with 15 bases between them. The CDR3 here is CASSLEEGGTYEQYF. The CDR3 nucleotides read TGCGCCAGCAGCCTAGAGGAGGGGGGCACCTACGAGCAGTACTTC.

This clonotype has a handful of counts. The V gene is TRBV29-1, the J gene TRBJ2-1, with D unclear. V was pared by 7 bases and J by 6 bases, with 10 bases between. CDR1 is SQVTM and CDR2 is ANQGSEA in the germline V gene. This CDR3 spans 11 amino acids. The CDR3 sequence is CSAYLRNEQFF. The CDR3 DNA reads as TGCAGCGCCTATCTTCGCAATGAGCAGTTCTTC.

V gene TRBV6-5 combines with J gene TRBJ2-1, with 9 bases lining up with TRBD2. CDR1 and CDR2 (germline): MNHEY, SVGAGI. With 5 bases clipped from V and 10 bases from J, the junction kept 9 bases outside the gene matches. The length of the CDR3 is 14 residues. CDR3 sequence reads: CASSKRGDFGEQFF. For the CDR3, the DNA is TGTGCCAGCAGTAAGCGGGGGGACTTCGGCGAGCAGTTCTTC.

In its sample, this clonotype was seen a few times. The chain recombines TRBV12-3 or TRBV12-4 with TRBJ2-1, with D tentatively TRBD1 or TRBD2 (5 bases each). The ends were cut back, 5 bases at V and 0 bases at J, with 17 bases in the middle. The CDR3 sequence is 17 residues long. The CDR3 DNA sequence: TGTGCCAGCAGTATACGGGACCTACCGAGCTCCTACAATGAGCAGTTCTTC. Amino acid sequence: CASSIRDLPSSYNEQFF.

The chain couples TRBV6-2 or TRBV6-3 to TRBJ2-3; 11 bases are a match to TRBD1. Germline V gives CDR1 MNHEY, CDR2 SVGEGT. The CDR3 has 16 amino acids. V shed 2 bases, J shed 6 bases, and the junction held 7 bases outside the gene matches. CDR3 bases: TGTGCCAGCAGTTACCCCGGACAGGGGGCAGGGGATACGCAGTATTTT. It specifies CASSYPGQGAGDTQYF.

This clonotype was seen only once. Here the CDR3 reads CASSATGESNQPQHF. The CDR3 nucleotides read TGCGCCAGCAGCGCCACAGGGGAAAGCAATCAGCCCCAGCATTTT. This sequence joins TRBV5-1 and TRBJ1-5; 7 bases agree with TRBD1. Unmatched junction bases numbered 5, after V lost 4 bases and J lost 1 base. Germline-derived CDR1 and CDR2 are SGHRS and YFSETQ. This CDR3 contains 15 residues.

The chain employs TRBV4-2 and TRBJ2-7; a weak D match, TRBD2 (5 bases). The CDR3 covers 13 residues. Looked up from germline, CDR1 is LGHNA and CDR2 is YNFKEQ. V lost 5 bases, J lost 2 bases, and 10 bases lay in between. The CDR3 DNA reads as TGTGCCAGCAGCGAGACTATGACCTACGAGCAGTACTTC. Amino acid sequence: CASSETMTYEQYF.

There are a few counts of this clonotype. The chain is built from TRBV9 and TRBJ2-3; possibly TRBD1 or TRBD2 for D (5 bases each). The length of the CDR3 is 15 residues. Per the germline V gene, CDR1 is SGDLS and CDR2 is YYNGEE. The CDR3 nucleotides are TGTGCAGGGGAAGGGAGCCACCCCTTCACAGATACGCAGTATTTT. It codes for CAGEGSHPFTDTQYF.